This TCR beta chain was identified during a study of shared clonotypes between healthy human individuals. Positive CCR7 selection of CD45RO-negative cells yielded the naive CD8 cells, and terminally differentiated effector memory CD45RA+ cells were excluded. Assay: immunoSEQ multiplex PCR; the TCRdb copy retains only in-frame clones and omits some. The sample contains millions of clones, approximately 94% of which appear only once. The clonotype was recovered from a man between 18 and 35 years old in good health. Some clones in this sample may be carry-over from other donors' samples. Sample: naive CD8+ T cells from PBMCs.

CDR3 DNA: TGTGCCAGCAGCGTCCAACTAGCGTCGAACACCGGGGAGCTGTTTTTT. Its translation is CASSVQLASNTGELFF. J is TRBJ2-2 and V is TRBV11-2, with 7 nucleotides matching TRBD2. The CDR3 has 16 residues. Looked up from germline, CDR1 is SGHAT and CDR2 is FQNNGV. The J segment lost 0 bases and the V segment lost 5 bases, leaving 6 bases of the junction unmatched.